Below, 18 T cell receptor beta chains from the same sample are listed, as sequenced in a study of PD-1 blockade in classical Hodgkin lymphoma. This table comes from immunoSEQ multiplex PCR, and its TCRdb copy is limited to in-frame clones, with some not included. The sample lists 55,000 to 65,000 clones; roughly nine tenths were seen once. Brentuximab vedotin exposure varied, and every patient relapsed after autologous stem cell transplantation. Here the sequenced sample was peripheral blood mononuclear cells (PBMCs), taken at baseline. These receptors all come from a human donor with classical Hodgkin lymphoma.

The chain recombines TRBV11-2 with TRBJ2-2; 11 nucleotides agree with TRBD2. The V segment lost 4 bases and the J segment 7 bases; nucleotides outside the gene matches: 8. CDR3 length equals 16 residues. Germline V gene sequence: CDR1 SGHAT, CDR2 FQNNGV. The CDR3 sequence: CASSSTSGGFSGELFF. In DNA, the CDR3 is TGTGCCAGCAGCTCTACTAGCGGGGGATTCAGCGGGGAGCTGTTTTTT.

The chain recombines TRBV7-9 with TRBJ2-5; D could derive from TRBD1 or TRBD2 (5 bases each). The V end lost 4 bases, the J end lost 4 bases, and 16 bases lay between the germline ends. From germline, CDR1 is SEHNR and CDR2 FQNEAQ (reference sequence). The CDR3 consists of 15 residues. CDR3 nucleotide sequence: TGTGCCAGCAGCTCCCCCTCGGGACCCTCAGAGACCCAGTACTTC. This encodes CASSSPSGPSETQYF.

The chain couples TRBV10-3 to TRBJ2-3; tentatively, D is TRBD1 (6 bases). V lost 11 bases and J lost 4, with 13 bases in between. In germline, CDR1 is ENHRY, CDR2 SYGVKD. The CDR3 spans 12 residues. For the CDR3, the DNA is TGTGCCGCCACTCAGGGGCCAGATACGCAGTATTTT. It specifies CAATQGPDTQYF.

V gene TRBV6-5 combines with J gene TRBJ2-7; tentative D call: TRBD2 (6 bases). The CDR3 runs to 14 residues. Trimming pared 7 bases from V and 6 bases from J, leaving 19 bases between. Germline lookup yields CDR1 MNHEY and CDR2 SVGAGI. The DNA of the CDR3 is TGTGCCAGCACCCGGGACCGAAAAGCGGGCGAGCAGTACTTC. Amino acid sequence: CASTRDRKAGEQYF.

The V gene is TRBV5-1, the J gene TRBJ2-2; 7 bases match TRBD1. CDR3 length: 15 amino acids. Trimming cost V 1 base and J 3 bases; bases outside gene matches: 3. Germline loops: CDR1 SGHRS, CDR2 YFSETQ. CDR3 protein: CASSLTGADTGELFF. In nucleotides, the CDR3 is TGCGCCAGCAGCTTGACAGGGGCGGACACCGGGGAGCTGTTTTTT.

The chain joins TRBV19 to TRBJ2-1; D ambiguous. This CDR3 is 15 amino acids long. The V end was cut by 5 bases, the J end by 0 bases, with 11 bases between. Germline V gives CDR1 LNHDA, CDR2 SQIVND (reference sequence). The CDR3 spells CASSVDASSYNEQFF. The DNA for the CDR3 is TGTGCCAGTAGTGTGGACGCGAGCTCCTACAATGAGCAGTTCTTC.

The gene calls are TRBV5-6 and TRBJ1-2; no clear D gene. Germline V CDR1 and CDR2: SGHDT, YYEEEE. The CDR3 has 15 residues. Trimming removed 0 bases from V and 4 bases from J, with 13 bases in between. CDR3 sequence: CASSLALSRLYGYTF. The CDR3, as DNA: TGTGCCAGCAGCTTGGCCTTGTCGAGACTCTATGGCTACACCTTC.

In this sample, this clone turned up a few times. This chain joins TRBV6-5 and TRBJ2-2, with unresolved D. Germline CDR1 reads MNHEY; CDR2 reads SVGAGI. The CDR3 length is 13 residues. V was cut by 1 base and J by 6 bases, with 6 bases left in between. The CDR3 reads CASSYFGPGELFF. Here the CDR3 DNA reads TGTGCCAGCAGTTACTTCGGTCCCGGGGAGCTGTTTTTT.

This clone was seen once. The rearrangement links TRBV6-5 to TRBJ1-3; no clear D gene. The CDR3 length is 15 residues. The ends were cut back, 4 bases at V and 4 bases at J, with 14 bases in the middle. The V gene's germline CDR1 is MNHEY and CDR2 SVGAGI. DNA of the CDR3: TGTGCCAGCAGTTGGGGAGCCTCCTTCGGAAACACCATATATTTT. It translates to CASSWGASFGNTIYF.

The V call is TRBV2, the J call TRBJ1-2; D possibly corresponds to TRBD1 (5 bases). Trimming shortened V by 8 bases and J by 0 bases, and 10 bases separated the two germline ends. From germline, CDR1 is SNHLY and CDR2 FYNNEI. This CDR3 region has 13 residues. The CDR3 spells CASSGQTNYGYTF. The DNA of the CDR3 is TGTGCCAGCTCGGGGCAGACTAACTATGGCTACACCTTC.

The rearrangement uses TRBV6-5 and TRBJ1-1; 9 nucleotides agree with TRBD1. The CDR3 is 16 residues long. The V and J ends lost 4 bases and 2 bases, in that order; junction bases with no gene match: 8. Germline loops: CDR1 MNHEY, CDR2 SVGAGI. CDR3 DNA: TGTGCCAGCAGTTCCCTCTTGGGACAGGGAAACACTGAAGCTTTCTTT. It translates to CASSSLLGQGNTEAFF.

This CDR3 is CSVRDLGSYEQYF. CDR3 DNA: TGCAGCGTTAGGGATTTGGGATCCTACGAGCAGTACTTC. The rearrangement uses TRBV29-1 and TRBJ2-7; D unclear. V was shortened by 5 bases and J by 1 base, with 12 bases between the two germline ends. This CDR3 contains 13 residues. Germline V gene lookup returns CDR1 SQVTM and CDR2 ANQGSEA.

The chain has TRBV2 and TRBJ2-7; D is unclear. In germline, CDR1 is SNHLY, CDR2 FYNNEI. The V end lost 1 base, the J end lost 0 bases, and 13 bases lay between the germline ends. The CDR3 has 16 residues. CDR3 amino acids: CASSEGPPNSSYEQYF. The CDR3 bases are TGTGCCAGCAGTGAAGGCCCTCCCAACAGCTCCTACGAGCAGTACTTC.

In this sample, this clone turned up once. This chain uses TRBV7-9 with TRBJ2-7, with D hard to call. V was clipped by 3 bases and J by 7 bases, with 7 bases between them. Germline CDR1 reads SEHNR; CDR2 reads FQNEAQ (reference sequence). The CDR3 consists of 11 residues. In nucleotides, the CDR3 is TGTGCCAGCAGCTTTGGTCGTGAGCAGTACTTC. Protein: CASSFGREQYF.

CDR3 coding DNA: TGTGCCAGCTCTTTCGCCGGAGATACGCAGTATTTT. This sequence encodes CASSFAGDTQYF. The chain couples TRBV7-3 to TRBJ2-3, with D unresolved. The germline V gene encodes CDR1 SGHTA and CDR2 FQGTGA. Deletions cut 8 bases from V and 5 bases from J, with 11 bases between. There are 12 residues in the CDR3.

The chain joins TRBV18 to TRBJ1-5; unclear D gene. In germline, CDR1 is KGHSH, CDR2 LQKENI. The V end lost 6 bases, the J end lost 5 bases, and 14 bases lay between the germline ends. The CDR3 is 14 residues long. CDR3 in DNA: TGTGCCAGCTCCCCGGCATCAGCCTATCAGCCCCAGCATTTT. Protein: CASSPASAYQPQHF.

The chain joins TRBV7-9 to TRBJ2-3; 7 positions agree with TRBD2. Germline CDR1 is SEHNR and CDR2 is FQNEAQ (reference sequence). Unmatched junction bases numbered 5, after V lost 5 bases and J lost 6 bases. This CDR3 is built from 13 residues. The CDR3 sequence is CASSPGLSDTQYF. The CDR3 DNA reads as TGTGCCAGCAGCCCGGGACTATCTGATACGCAGTATTTT.

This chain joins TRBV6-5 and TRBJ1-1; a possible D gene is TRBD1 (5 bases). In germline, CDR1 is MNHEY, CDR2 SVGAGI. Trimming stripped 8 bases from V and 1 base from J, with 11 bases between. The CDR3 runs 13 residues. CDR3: CASFGAPNTEAFF. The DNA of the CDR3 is TGTGCCAGCTTTGGGGCGCCGAACACTGAAGCTTTCTTT.